These 17 T cell receptor beta chains were all obtained from the same sample, sequenced in a study of shared clonotypes between healthy human individuals (dated by TCRdb to the early 2020s). The library relied on the immunoSEQ multiplex PCR assay. Drawn from immuneACCESS, this table holds only the in-frame rearrangements with V and J called that TCRdb kept. Clones are partly lost; checked studies trace under half to an unresolved V gene and leave the rest unexplained. This sample gives approximately 980,000 clones in total; more than 75% of them show up just once. About 1.5% of the sample is in the top ten clones. The sequencing input was memory CD4+ T cells sorted from blood. Reading the label with the study, this specimen's cell subset or site is: CD45RA-negative fraction. The receptors here all came from a man aged 18-30 years in good health.

The chain joins TRBV7-2 to TRBJ2-5; 8 bases align to TRBD2. Germline V gene lookup returns CDR1 SGHTA and CDR2 FQGNSA. CDR3 length: 17 amino acids. J lost 5 bases, V lost 1 base, and 12 bases had no gene match. The CDR3 spells CASSLGFSGRYGETQYF. DNA of the CDR3: TGTGCCAGCAGCTTAGGGTTCAGCGGGAGATATGGCGAGACCCAGTACTTC.

The chain combines TRBV11-2 with TRBJ2-5; D ambiguous. V lost 7 bases and J 4 bases, leaving 13 bases between the germline ends. CDR1 and CDR2 (germline): SGHAT, FQNNGV. This CDR3 has 13 residues. Here the CDR3 reads CASTQSVGETQYF. CDR3 in DNA: TGTGCCAGCACCCAATCAGTGGGAGAGACCCAGTACTTC.

The gene calls are TRBV7-9 and TRBJ1-1; D may be TRBD1 (6 bases). V lost 1 base to trimming and J lost 4 bases, with 7 bases between them. Germline V CDR1 and CDR2: SEHNR, FQNEAQ (reference sequence). The CDR3 runs 13 residues. This CDR3 is CASSLVTGTEAFF. The CDR3, as DNA: TGTGCCAGCAGCTTAGTGACAGGCACTGAAGCTTTCTTT.

This clone was recorded a few times. The sample has other DNA sequences that encode this CDR3 too. The chain uses TRBV5-4 and TRBJ1-2; 7 bases match TRBD1. The CDR3 covers 13 residues. V gave up 0 bases and J gave up 6 bases; unmatched junction bases: 2. The germline V gene encodes CDR1 SGHNT and CDR2 YYREEE (reference sequence). CDR3 nucleotide sequence: TGTGCCAGCAGCTTGGGCAGGGGGGATGGCTACACCTTC. This codes for CASSLGRGDGYTF.

This clone was recorded a few times. The V and J genes are TRBV13 and TRBJ1-2, with 7 bases aligning to TRBD1. CDR3 size: 13 residues. V was clipped by 5 bases and J by 3 bases; unmatched bases: 3. Per germline, CDR1 PRHDT and CDR2 FYEKMQ (reference sequence). The CDR3 nucleotides are TGTGCCAGCAGCGCAGACAGGGACTATGGCTACACCTTC. It codes for CASSADRDYGYTF.

The rearrangement uses TRBV9 and TRBJ2-7, with no clear D. The V end was cut by 6 bases, the J end by 0 bases, with 10 bases between. This CDR3 is 13 amino acids long. The germline V gene encodes CDR1 SGDLS and CDR2 YYNGEE. The CDR3 DNA is TGTGCCAGCATACCGGCGAGCTCCTACGAGCAGTACTTC. Its protein is CASIPASSYEQYF.

Concerning this clone itself: Other DNA sequences in the sample encode the same CDR3. The chain has TRBV28 and TRBJ2-3; the D is unclear. Germline V gene sequence: CDR1 MDHEN, CDR2 SYDVKM. CDR3 length: 15 residues. V was clipped by 3 bases and J by 2 bases, with 12 bases between them. CDR3 DNA: TGTGCCAGCAGTTTGCCCCCGGACCTCACAGATACGCAGTATTTT. This sequence encodes CASSLPPDLTDTQYF.

V is TRBV6-1 and J is TRBJ1-2; no definite D call. Trimming pared 10 bases from V and 4 bases from J, leaving 16 bases between. The CDR3 has 13 residues. Looked up from germline, CDR1 is MNHNS and CDR2 is SASEGT. The CDR3 DNA is TGTGCCAACCGGCCCCCAGGAGCCTATGGCTACACCTTC. Its translation is CANRPPGAYGYTF.

The chain is built from TRBV10-2 and TRBJ2-7; 7 bases are shared with TRBD1. Per the germline V gene, CDR1 is WSHSY and CDR2 is SAAADI. The CDR3 runs to 17 residues. Germline trimming cut 2 bases from V and 3 bases from J; bases unmatched to any gene: 13. Here the CDR3 DNA reads TGCGCCAGCAGTGAGGACTACAGTACAGGGGTTGTCTACGAGCAGTACTTC. Translation gives CASSEDYSTGVVYEQYF.

The V and J genes are TRBV6-1 and TRBJ2-4, with 11 nucleotides matching TRBD2. The germline V gene encodes CDR1 MNHNS and CDR2 SASEGT. The V gene end was trimmed by 1 base and the J gene end by 6 bases; junction bases not matched to a gene: 17. The CDR3 sequence is 20 residues long. CDR3 DNA: TGTGCCAGCAGTGAAGAGGCACTAGCGGGGGCCAAGGGGTCAGGAAACATTCAGTACTTC. Amino acids: CASSEEALAGAKGSGNIQYF.

This chain uses TRBV6-6 with TRBJ2-7, with 9 bases fitting TRBD1. V trimming: 2 bases; J trimming: 6 bases; junction bases outside the gene matches: 11. CDR1 and CDR2 from the germline V gene are MNHNY and SVGAGI (reference sequence). The CDR3 length is 16 residues. The CDR3 nucleotides are TGTGCCAGCAGTTACACACGACCCGGGACAGGGATCGAGCAGTACTTC. This encodes CASSYTRPGTGIEQYF.

The chain combines TRBV7-2 with TRBJ2-5; D gene uncertain. The V gene lost 5 bases and the J gene lost 2 bases, with 18 bases spanning the gap. This CDR3 spans 16 amino acids. The germline gives CDR1 SGHTA, CDR2 FQGNSA. The CDR3 is CASSPRPKARQETQYF. CDR3 DNA sequence: TGTGCCAGCAGCCCCCGGCCTAAAGCGAGGCAAGAGACCCAGTACTTC.

This clone has a count of ten or more. This sequence joins TRBV30 and TRBJ2-7; no firm D call. The CDR3 runs 13 residues. V shed 1 base and J shed 6 bases, with 13 bases lying between them. Looked up from germline, CDR1 is GTSNPN and CDR2 is SVGIG (reference sequence). The CDR3 nucleotides read TGTGCCTGGAGTGCCAGCCCCTGGGTCGAGCAGTACTTC. Its translation: CAWSASPWVEQYF.

CDR3 DNA: TGTGCCAGCAGGGGTAACAGGGGGGTGAGCTATGGCTACACCTTC. Encoded protein: CASRGNRGVSYGYTF. The rearrangement uses TRBV7-2 and TRBJ1-2, with 8 bases that match TRBD1. There are 15 residues in the CDR3. The germline V gene has CDR1 SGHTA and CDR2 FQGNSA. V lost 6 bases and J lost 4; bases outside the gene matches: 10.

This chain joins TRBV18 and TRBJ2-2; the D is unclear. Per the germline V gene, CDR1 is KGHSH and CDR2 is LQKENI. V dropped 0 bases and J dropped 2 bases, with 7 bases sitting between them. CDR3 length equals 15 residues. CDR3 coding DNA: TGTGCCAGCTCACCACCGAGTCCTAACACCGGGGAGCTGTTTTTT. Amino acid sequence: CASSPPSPNTGELFF.

V is TRBV18 and J is TRBJ2-3, with D possibly TRBD1 on 6 matching bases. The CDR3 sequence is 15 residues long. CDR1 and CDR2 (germline): KGHSH, LQKENI. V was cut by 2 bases and J by 2 bases, with 11 bases left in between. CDR3 residues: CASSPIGQSTDTQYF. The CDR3 DNA follows: TGTGCCAGCTCACCAATCGGACAGTCCACAGATACGCAGTATTTT. Variable domain in full (rest from reference TRBV18 and TRBJ2-3): NAGVMQNPRHLVRRRGQEARLRCSPMKGHSHVYWYRQLPEEGLKFMVYLQKENIIDESGMPKERFSAEFPKEGPSILRIQQVVRGDSAAYFCASSPIGQSTDTQYFGPGTRLTVL.

Comment on this clone: Other DNA sequences of this sample code for an identical CDR3. The chain combines TRBV5-5 with TRBJ1-1; D unclear. CDR3 length: 14 amino acids. Trimming left V 1 base short and J 0 bases short, with 7 bases between. CDR1 SGHKS and CDR2 YYEKEE come from the germline V gene (reference sequence). CDR3 residues: CASSLNSLNTEAFF. The CDR3 nucleotides are TGTGCCAGCAGCTTGAACAGCTTGAACACTGAAGCTTTCTTT.